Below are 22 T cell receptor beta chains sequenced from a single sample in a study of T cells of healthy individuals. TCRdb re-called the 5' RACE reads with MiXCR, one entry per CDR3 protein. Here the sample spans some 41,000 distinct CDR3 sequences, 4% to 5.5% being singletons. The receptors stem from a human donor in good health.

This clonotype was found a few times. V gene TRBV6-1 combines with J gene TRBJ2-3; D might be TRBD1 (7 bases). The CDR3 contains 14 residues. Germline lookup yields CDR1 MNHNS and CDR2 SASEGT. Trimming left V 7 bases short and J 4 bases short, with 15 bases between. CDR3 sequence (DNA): TGTGCCAGCAAGGAGGGGGCAGAGCCAGATACGCAGTATTTT. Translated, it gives CASKEGAEPDTQYF.

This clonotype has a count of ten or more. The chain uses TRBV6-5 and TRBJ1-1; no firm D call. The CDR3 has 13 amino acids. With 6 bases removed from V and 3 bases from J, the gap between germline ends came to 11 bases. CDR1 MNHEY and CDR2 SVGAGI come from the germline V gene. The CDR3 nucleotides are TGTGCCAGCAGGCGAGGACGGGACACTGAAGCTTTCTTT. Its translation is CASRRGRDTEAFF.

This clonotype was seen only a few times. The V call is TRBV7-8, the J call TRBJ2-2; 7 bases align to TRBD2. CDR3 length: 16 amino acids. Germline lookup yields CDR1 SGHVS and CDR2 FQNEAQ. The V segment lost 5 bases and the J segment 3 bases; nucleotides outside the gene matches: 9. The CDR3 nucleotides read TGTGCCAGCAGCCCGCGCACGGGACTATACACCGGGGAGCTGTTTTTT. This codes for CASSPRTGLYTGELFF.

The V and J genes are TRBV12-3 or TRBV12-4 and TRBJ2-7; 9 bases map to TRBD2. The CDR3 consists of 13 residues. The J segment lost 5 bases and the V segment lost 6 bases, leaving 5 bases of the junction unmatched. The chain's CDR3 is CASSPGLAHEQYF. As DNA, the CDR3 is TGTGCCAGCAGCCCGGGACTAGCCCACGAGCAGTACTTC.

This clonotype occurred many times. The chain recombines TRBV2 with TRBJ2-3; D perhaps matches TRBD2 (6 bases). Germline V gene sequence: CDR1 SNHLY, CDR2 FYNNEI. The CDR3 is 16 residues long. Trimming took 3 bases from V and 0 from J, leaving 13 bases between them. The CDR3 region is CASSEGISGSTDTQYF. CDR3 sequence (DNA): TGTGCCAGCAGTGAGGGGATTAGCGGAAGCACAGATACGCAGTATTTT. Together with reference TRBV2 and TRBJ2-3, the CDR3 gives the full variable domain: EPEVTQTPSHQVTQMGQEVILRCVPISNHLYFYWYRQILGQKVEFLVSFYNNEISEKSEIFDDQFSVERPDGSNFTLKIRSTKLEDSAMYFCASSEGISGSTDTQYFGPGTRLTVL.

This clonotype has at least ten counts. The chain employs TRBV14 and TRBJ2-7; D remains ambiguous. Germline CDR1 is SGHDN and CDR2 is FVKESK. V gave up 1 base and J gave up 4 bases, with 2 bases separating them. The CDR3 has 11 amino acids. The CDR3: CASSQVYEQYF. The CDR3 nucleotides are TGTGCCAGCAGCCAAGTGTACGAGCAGTACTTC.

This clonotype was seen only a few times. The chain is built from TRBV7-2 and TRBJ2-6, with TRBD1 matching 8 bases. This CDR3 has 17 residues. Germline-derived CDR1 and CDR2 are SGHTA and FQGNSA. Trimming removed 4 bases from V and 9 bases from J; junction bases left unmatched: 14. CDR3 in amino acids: CASSSQPSGTGGNVLTF. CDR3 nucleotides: TGTGCCAGCAGCTCTCAACCGTCCGGGACAGGAGGCAACGTCCTGACTTTC.

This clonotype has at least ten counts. The chain's CDR3 is CASSQVLGTGVYYEQYF. CDR3 sequence (DNA): TGCGCCAGCAGCCAAGTACTGGGGACAGGGGTTTACTACGAGCAGTACTTC. The rearrangement links TRBV4-1 to TRBJ2-7; the match to TRBD1 covers 10 bases. The CDR3 spans 17 residues. The ends lost 1 base at V and 3 bases at J; junction bases unmatched: 9. The germline V gene encodes CDR1 MGHRA and CDR2 YSYEKL.

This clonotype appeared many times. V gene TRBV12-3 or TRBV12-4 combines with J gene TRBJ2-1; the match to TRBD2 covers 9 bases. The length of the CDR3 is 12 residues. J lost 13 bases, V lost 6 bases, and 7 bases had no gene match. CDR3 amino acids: CASSAGLAGQFF. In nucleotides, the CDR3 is TGTGCCAGCAGCGCGGGGCTAGCGGGACAGTTCTTC.

This CDR3 reads CASSWDRRNEQFF. The CDR3 DNA follows: TGCGCCAGCAGTTGGGACAGGCGAAATGAGCAGTTCTTC. The chain is built from TRBV10-1 and TRBJ2-1; TRBD1 matches 8 bases. The CDR3 is 13 residues long. J gave up 7 bases and V 5 bases, and 4 bases lay outside the gene matches. CDR1 and CDR2 (germline): WNHNN, SYGVQD (reference sequence).

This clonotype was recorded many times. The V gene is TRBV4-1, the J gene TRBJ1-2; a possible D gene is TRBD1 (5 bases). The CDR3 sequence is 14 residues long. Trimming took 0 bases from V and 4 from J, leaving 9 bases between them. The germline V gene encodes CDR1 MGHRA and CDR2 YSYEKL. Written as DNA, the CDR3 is TGCGCCAGCAGCCAAGATGACAGAGGCTATGGCTACACCTTC. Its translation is CASSQDDRGYGYTF.

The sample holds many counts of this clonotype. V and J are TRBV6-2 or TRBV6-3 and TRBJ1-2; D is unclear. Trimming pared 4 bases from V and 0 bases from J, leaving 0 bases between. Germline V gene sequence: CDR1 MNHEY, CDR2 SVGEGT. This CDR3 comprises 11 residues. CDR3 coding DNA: TGTGCCAGCAGTTCTAACTATGGCTACACCTTC. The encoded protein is CASSSNYGYTF.

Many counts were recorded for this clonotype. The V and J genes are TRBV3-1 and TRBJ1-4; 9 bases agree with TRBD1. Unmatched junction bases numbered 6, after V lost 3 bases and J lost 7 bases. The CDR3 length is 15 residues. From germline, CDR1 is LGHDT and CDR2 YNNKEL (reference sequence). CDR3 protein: CASSQGTGFFEKLFF. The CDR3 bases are TGTGCCAGCAGCCAGGGGACAGGGTTTTTTGAAAAACTGTTTTTT. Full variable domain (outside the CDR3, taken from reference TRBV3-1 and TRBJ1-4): DTAVSQTPKYLVTQMGNDKSIKCEQNLGHDTMYWYKQDSKKFLKIMFSYNNKELIINETVPNRFSPKSPDKAHLNLHINSLELGDSAVYFCASSQGTGFFEKLFFGSGTQLSVL.

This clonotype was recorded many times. CDR3 DNA: TGTGCCAGCAGGGTCGGGACAGTAAATGAAAAACTGTTTTTT. This encodes CASRVGTVNEKLFF. V usage is TRBV11-2 and J usage is TRBJ1-4; TRBD1 matches at 7 bases. The CDR3 has 14 residues. V trimming: 6 bases; J trimming: 5 bases; junction bases outside the gene matches: 6. Looked up from germline, CDR1 is SGHAT and CDR2 is FQNNGV.

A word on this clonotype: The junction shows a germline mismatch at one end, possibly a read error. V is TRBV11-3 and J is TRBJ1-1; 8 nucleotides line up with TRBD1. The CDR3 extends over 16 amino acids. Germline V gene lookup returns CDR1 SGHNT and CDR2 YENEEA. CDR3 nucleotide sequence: TGTTCCAGCAGCTTCGCATGGACAGGGAAAGGCACTGAAGCTTTCTTT. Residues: CSSSFAWTGKGTEAFF. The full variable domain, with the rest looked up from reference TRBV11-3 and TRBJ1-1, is EAGVVQSPRYKIIEKKQPVAFWCNPISGHNTLYWYLQNLGQGPELLIRYENEEAVDDSQLPKDRFSAERLKGVDSTLKIQPAELGDSAVYLCSSSFAWTGKGTEAFFGQGTRLTVV.

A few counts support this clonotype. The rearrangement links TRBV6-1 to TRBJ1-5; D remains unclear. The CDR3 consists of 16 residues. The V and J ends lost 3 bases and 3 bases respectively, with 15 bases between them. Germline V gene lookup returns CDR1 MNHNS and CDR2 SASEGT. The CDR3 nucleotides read TGTGCCAGCAGTGAGGTAGGGCTCGGAGACAATCAGCCCCAGCATTTT. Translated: CASSEVGLGDNQPQHF.

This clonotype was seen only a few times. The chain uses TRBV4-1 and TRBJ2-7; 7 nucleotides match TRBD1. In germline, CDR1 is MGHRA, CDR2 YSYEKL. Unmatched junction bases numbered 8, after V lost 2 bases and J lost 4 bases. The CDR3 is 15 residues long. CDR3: CASSQKGARIYEQYF. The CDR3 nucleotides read TGCGCCAGCAGCCAAAAGGGGGCGCGGATATACGAGCAGTACTTC.

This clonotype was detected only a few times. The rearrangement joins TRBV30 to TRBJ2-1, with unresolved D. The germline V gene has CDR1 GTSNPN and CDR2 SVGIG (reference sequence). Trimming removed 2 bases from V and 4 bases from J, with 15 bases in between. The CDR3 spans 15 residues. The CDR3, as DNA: TGTGCCTGGAGTCCGCGCGGCGCAGAGTACAATGAGCAGTTCTTC. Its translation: CAWSPRGAEYNEQFF. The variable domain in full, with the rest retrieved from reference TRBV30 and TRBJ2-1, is SQTIHQWPATLVQPVGSPLSLECTVEGTSNPNLYWYRQAAGRGLQLLFYSVGIGQISSEVPQNLSASRPQDRQFILSSKKLLLSDSGFYLCAWSPRGAEYNEQFFGPGTRLTVL.

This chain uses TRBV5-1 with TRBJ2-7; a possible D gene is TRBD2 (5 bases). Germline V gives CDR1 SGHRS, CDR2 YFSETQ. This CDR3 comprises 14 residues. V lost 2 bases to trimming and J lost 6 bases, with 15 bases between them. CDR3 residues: CASSFRGDSAEQYF. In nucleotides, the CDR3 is TGCGCCAGCAGCTTCCGGGGAGACTCGGCCGAGCAGTACTTC.

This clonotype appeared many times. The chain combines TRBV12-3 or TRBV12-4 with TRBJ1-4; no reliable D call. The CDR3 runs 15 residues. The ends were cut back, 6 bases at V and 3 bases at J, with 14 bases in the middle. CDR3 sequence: CASSQDGVPNEKLFF. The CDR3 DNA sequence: TGTGCCAGCAGCCAAGACGGAGTTCCTAATGAAAAACTGTTTTTT.

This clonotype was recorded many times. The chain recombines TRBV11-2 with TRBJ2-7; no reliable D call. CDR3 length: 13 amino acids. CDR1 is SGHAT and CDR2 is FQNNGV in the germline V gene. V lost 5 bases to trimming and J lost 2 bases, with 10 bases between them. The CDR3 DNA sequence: TGTGCCAGCAGCCCCGGGCAGGCCTACGAGCAGTACTTC. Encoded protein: CASSPGQAYEQYF.

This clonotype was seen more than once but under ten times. The chain's CDR3 is CASSSKLSYEQYF. As DNA, the CDR3 is TGTGCCAGCAGCTCGAAGCTCTCCTACGAGCAGTACTTC. The chain has TRBV7-8 and TRBJ2-7; D is ambiguous. This CDR3 is built from 13 residues. Germline values: CDR1 SGHVS, CDR2 FQNEAQ. The V and J ends lost 4 bases and 0 bases respectively, with 7 bases between them. Complete variable domain (other parts from reference TRBV7-8 and TRBJ2-7): GAGVSQSPRYKVAKRGQDVALRCDPISGHVSLFWYQQALGQGPEFLTYFQNEAQLDKSGLPSDRFFAERPEGSVSTLKIQRTQQEDSAVYLCASSSKLSYEQYFGPGTRLTVT.